This TCR beta chain was obtained from a study of CD8+CD57+ T cells in acquired aplastic anemia. This clonotype occurred a few times. What it binds is not known. Study-level results: About 30 was the count of CD8+ CDR3 sequences that patients shared with controls.

TCR beta VDJ and CDR3 profiling used genomic DNA as template. One entry per CDR3 protein, called by TCRdb with MiXCR from the reads. There are approximately 190,000 distinct CDR3 sequences in the sample; around half occur only once, and 9.7% lies in the top ten. CDR1 is DFQATT and CDR2 is SNEGSKA in the germline V gene (reference sequence). CDR3 size: 15 residues. Trimming shortened V by 0 bases and J by 2 bases, and 13 bases separated the two germline ends. Patients picked for sequencing had shown CD8+CD57+ cell expansion detected by flow cytometry. The clonotype was recovered from a human donor with aplastic anemia. Sample: sorted CD4+, CD8+, or CD8+CD57+ T cells (not recorded which) from PBMCs. J is TRBJ2-5 and V is TRBV20-1, with D possibly being TRBD2 (5 bases). The DNA for the CDR3 is TGCAGTGCTAGAGATTTAGCGTCAGCACAAGAGACCCAGTACTTC. Amino acids: CSARDLASAQETQYF.